The entry below gives a single T cell receptor beta chain sequence along with its context. Its antigen is not identified. A library of TCRbeta sequences, prepared with unique molecular identifiers, was generated. TCRdb redid the calling of the PCR reads with MiXCR, one entry per CDR3 protein. The sample carries 600,000 to 700,000 distinct CDR3 sequences, over 10% recorded once. The record originates from a study of T-cell reconstitution after alpha-beta-depleted transplantation in children. Study outcomes and limitations: As was reported, about two months after transplant, alpha-beta T cells came from several hundred expanded graft clones.

This CDR3 region has 16 residues. V lost 3 bases and J lost 9, with 24 bases in between. CDR1 LGHDT and CDR2 YNNKEL come from the germline V gene (reference sequence). This sequence was found in a girl aged 2 to 10 with congenital amegakaryocytic thrombocytopenia, due to receive a stem cell transplant. Specimen: PBMCs, collected before TCRalphabeta/CD19-depleted stem cell transplant. The chain has TRBV3-1 and TRBJ2-7; possibly TRBD2 for D (7 bases). In DNA, the CDR3 is TGTGCCAGCAGCCACCCCGGGGGGACATCAGAGGGGTCGCAGTACTTC. As protein: CASSHPGGTSEGSQYF.